These 28 T cell receptor beta chains originate from one sample sequenced in a study of type 1 and type 2 diabetes patients. PCR was run on genomic DNA. The TCR beta CDR3 region was amplified using 30 forward and 13 reverse primers. Via MiXCR, TCRdb re-called the multiplex PCR reads, giving one row per CDR3 protein. The sample shows more than 250,000 distinct CDR3 sequences, 47% of them seen only once. The sample taken for sequencing was peripheral blood mononuclear cells (PBMCs). These TCRs come from a man younger than 35 with type 2 diabetes.

The sample holds one count of this clonotype. The gene calls are TRBV2 and TRBJ1-1; unclear D gene. The germline V gene encodes CDR1 SNHLY and CDR2 FYNNEI. This CDR3 contains 11 residues. The V end lost 10 bases, the J end lost 2 bases, and 8 bases lay between the germline ends. The DNA for the CDR3 is TGTGCCAATGGTCTAAACACTGAAGCTTTCTTT. Translating gives CANGLNTEAFF.

With regard to this clonotype: A much larger clone lies one base from this, so it may be a read error. The rearrangement joins TRBV6-1 to TRBJ1-1, with unresolved D. This CDR3 comprises 12 residues. Germline V gene lookup returns CDR1 MNHNS and CDR2 SASEGT. The CDR3 region is CASSHKNTKAFF. The CDR3 DNA sequence: TGTGCCAGCAGCCACAAGAACACTAAAGCTTTCTTT.

This clonotype has a handful of counts. This chain joins TRBV7-8 and TRBJ2-7, with 9 bases that match TRBD1. CDR1 is SGHVS, CDR2 FQNEAQ, per germline. This CDR3 is built from 13 residues. V lost 2 bases to trimming and J lost 6 bases; unmatched junction nucleotides: 2. The CDR3 coding sequence is TGTGCCAGCAGCTTAACGACAGGGGGCGAGCAGTACTTC. The encoded protein is CASSLTTGGEQYF.

The rearrangement joins TRBV20-1 to TRBJ2-7; TRBD2 might be the D (6 bases). The CDR3 covers 14 residues. Germline lookup yields CDR1 DFQATT and CDR2 SNEGSKA (reference sequence). Between the trimmed V and J ends, which lost 1 base and 7 bases, there was a span of 17 bases. As DNA, the CDR3 is TGCAGTGCTAGAGGCCCAGCGGGCGGTTGGGAGCAGTACTTC. Translated, it gives CSARGPAGGWEQYF.

This rearrangement joins TRBV29-1 to TRBJ1-1, with D perhaps matching TRBD1 (5 bases). CDR1 SQVTM and CDR2 ANQGSEA come from the germline V gene. There are 14 residues in the CDR3. The ends were cut back, 5 bases at V and 2 bases at J, with 15 bases in the middle. The CDR3 region has the DNA TGCAGCGTTACACAGGTTCGCATAAACACTGAAGCTTTCTTT. Translated, it gives CSVTQVRINTEAFF.

Details on this clonotype: Given the absence of the conserved phenylalanine or tryptophan at the CDR3 end, a read error is likely. V gene TRBV28 combines with J gene TRBJ2-7; D unclear. The germline V gene encodes CDR1 MDHEN and CDR2 SYDVKM. Trimming took 4 bases from V and 3 from J, leaving 10 bases between them. CDR3 size: 13 residues. The CDR3 sequence is CASSSPNFYEQYS. CDR3 DNA sequence: TGTGCCAGCAGTTCCCCTAATTTCTACGAGCAGTACTCC.

The sample holds many counts of this clonotype. This sequence joins TRBV7-3 and TRBJ2-3; 7 nucleotides match TRBD2. The CDR3 sequence is 14 residues long. CDR1 and CDR2 from the germline V gene are SGHTA and FQGTGA. V shed 4 bases and J 6 bases; nucleotides not matched to a gene: 7. Written as DNA, the CDR3 is TGTGCCAGCAGCTCACAACCTAGCGGCGATACGCAGTATTTT. It yields the protein CASSSQPSGDTQYF.

V and J are TRBV25-1 and TRBJ2-7; the D is unclear. Trimming took 3 bases from V and 1 from J, leaving 10 bases between them. The V gene's germline CDR1 is MGHDK and CDR2 SYGVNS. There are 14 residues in the CDR3. In DNA form, the CDR3 reads TGTGCCAGCAGTGACCCAAAGCGATCCTACGAGCAGTACTTC. Its protein is CASSDPKRSYEQYF.

This clonotype appeared a few times. The chain uses TRBV7-2 and TRBJ1-2; TRBD1 agrees at 8 bases. Germline trimming cut 8 bases from V and 4 bases from J; bases unmatched to any gene: 12. CDR3 length: 15 amino acids. From germline, CDR1 is SGHTA and CDR2 FQGNSA. Here the CDR3 reads CASVNDRGGTYGYTF. The CDR3 nucleotides read TGTGCCAGCGTAAACGACAGGGGAGGGACCTATGGCTACACCTTC.

V usage is TRBV28 and J usage is TRBJ2-1; D is possibly TRBD2 (6 bases). V shed 6 bases and J shed 4 bases, with 13 bases lying between them. The CDR3 runs 14 residues. Looked up from germline, CDR1 is MDHEN and CDR2 is SYDVKM. CDR3 protein: CASSLGGSYNEQFF. CDR3 nucleotide sequence: TGTGCCAGCAGCTTGGGGGGTAGTTACAATGAGCAGTTCTTC.

There are a few counts of this clonotype. V and J are TRBV12-3 or TRBV12-4 and TRBJ1-4; TRBD1 matches 7 bases. The V and J ends lost 2 bases and 8 bases, in that order; junction bases with no gene match: 5. The CDR3 spans 14 residues. The CDR3 DNA reads as TGTGCCAGCAGTTTACTAGGGGGCGGGGAAAAACTGTTTTTT. Residues: CASSLLGGGEKLFF.

The chain joins TRBV27 to TRBJ1-1; possible D gene TRBD1, 5 bases. This CDR3 comprises 13 residues. CDR1 and CDR2 from the germline V gene are MNHEY and SMNVEV (reference sequence). Trimming pared 4 bases from V and 4 bases from J, leaving 10 bases between. CDR3 bases: TGTGCCAGCAGTTATACAGACAGCACTGAAGCTTTCTTT. This sequence encodes CASSYTDSTEAFF.

There are a few counts of this clonotype. The CDR3 DNA sequence: TGTGCCAGCAAGCCCACACCCTCAAGATCAACTAATGAAAAACTGTTTTTT. Its translation is CASKPTPSRSTNEKLFF. The chain has TRBV5-4 and TRBJ1-4; D not resolved. This CDR3 region has 17 residues. CDR1 is SGHNT, CDR2 YYREEE, per germline (reference sequence). V was pared by 6 bases and J by 0 bases, with 18 bases between.

This clonotype was picked up a small number of times. The V gene is TRBV5-1, the J gene TRBJ2-7; 9 bases map to TRBD1. Germline V gene sequence: CDR1 SGHRS, CDR2 YFSETQ. This CDR3 comprises 17 residues. V lost 3 bases and J lost 4; bases outside the gene matches: 14. The CDR3 DNA sequence: TGCGCCAGCAGCTGGGACGCACCGGGACAGGGAGAGTACGAGCAGTACTTC. It translates to CASSWDAPGQGEYEQYF. The full variable domain, its missing parts supplied by reference TRBV5-1 and TRBJ2-7, is KAGVTQTPRYLIKTRGQQVTLSCSPISGHRSVSWYQQTPGQGLQFLFEYFSETQRNKGNFPGRFSGRQFSNSRSEMNVSTLELGDSALYLCASSWDAPGQGEYEQYFGPGTRLTVT.

The rearrangement uses TRBV27 and TRBJ1-3; D call uncertain. Trimming shortened V by 3 bases and J by 0 bases, and 6 bases separated the two germline ends. The CDR3 contains 14 residues. Germline values: CDR1 MNHEY, CDR2 SMNVEV (reference sequence). This chain's CDR3 is CASSLLGSGNTIYF. The CDR3 nucleotides are TGTGCCAGCAGTTTGTTAGGCTCTGGAAACACCATATATTTT.

The rearrangement links TRBV7-3 to TRBJ2-7; 10 bases are a match to TRBD2. The germline V gene has CDR1 SGHTA and CDR2 FQGTGA. V lost 4 bases, J lost 4 bases, and 7 bases stayed unmatched. The CDR3 runs 15 residues. The CDR3 reads CASSSSGGAGYEQYF. CDR3 nucleotides: TGTGCCAGCAGCTCAAGCGGGGGGGCCGGGTACGAGCAGTACTTC.

The CDR3 here is CASILKGHYGYTF. The CDR3 bases are TGTGCCAGCATTCTAAAAGGGCACTATGGCTACACCTTC. The chain recombines TRBV6-6 with TRBJ1-2; no firm D call. In germline, CDR1 is MNHNY, CDR2 SVGAGI (reference sequence). The CDR3 is 13 residues long. The V gene lost 7 bases and the J gene lost 3 bases, with 12 bases spanning the gap.

The rearrangement links TRBV7-2 to TRBJ1-1, with D possibly matching TRBD1 (6 bases). In germline, CDR1 is SGHTA, CDR2 FQGNSA. V lost 2 bases, J lost 4 bases, and 17 bases lay in between. This CDR3 comprises 16 residues. CDR3 sequence: CASSLLAGVGATEAFF. The CDR3 coding sequence is TGTGCCAGCAGCTTATTGGCAGGGGTCGGGGCCACTGAAGCTTTCTTT.

The chain uses TRBV20-1 and TRBJ1-2; tentatively, D is TRBD1 (5 bases). Germline CDR1 and CDR2: DFQATT and SNEGSKA (reference sequence). The CDR3 runs 13 residues. The V end lost 6 bases, the J end lost 3 bases, and 14 bases lay between the germline ends. In nucleotides, the CDR3 is TGCAGTGCGGGGGAAAGGAGCGACTATGGCTACACCTTC. Encoded protein: CSAGERSDYGYTF.

V and J are TRBV20-1 and TRBJ2-1; TRBD1 matches 10 bases. CDR1 and CDR2 from the germline V gene are DFQATT and SNEGSKA (reference sequence). The V segment lost 3 bases and the J segment 9 bases; nucleotides outside the gene matches: 8. There are 14 residues in the CDR3. CDR3 nucleotide sequence: TGCAGTGCTAGTACCGGGACAGGGGCAGGTGAGCAGTTCTTC. This codes for CSASTGTGAGEQFF.

Comment on this clonotype: Germline is not matched at one junction end, which may reflect a read error. V gene TRBV11-2 combines with J gene TRBJ2-7; 7 nucleotides agree with TRBD2. The germline V gene has CDR1 SGHAT and CDR2 FQNNGV. This CDR3 comprises 15 residues. CDR3: CALEKRDSSSNEQYF. The CDR3 DNA follows: TGTGCCTTGGAAAAGCGGGATTCCAGCTCCAACGAGCAGTACTTC.

The chain uses TRBV25-1 and TRBJ2-3; TRBD1 might be the D (6 bases). From germline, CDR1 is MGHDK and CDR2 SYGVNS. The V gene lost 7 bases and the J gene lost 6 bases, with 11 bases spanning the gap. There are 12 residues in the CDR3. The CDR3 protein is CASIKRGDTQYF. CDR3 DNA sequence: TGTGCCAGCATAAAAAGGGGGGATACGCAGTATTTT.

The chain joins TRBV13 to TRBJ2-7; D tentatively reads TRBD1 or TRBD2 (5 bases each). V lost 4 bases and J 3 bases, leaving 16 bases between the germline ends. The germline V gene encodes CDR1 PRHDT and CDR2 FYEKMQ (reference sequence). The CDR3 contains 15 residues. Here the CDR3 reads CASSSLSGQNYEQYF. The CDR3 DNA follows: TGTGCCAGCAGCTCCCTGTCGGGGCAGAACTACGAGCAGTACTTC.

This clonotype was seen only once. The chain carries TRBV20-1 and TRBJ1-4; the match to TRBD1 covers 7 bases. Germline V gene sequence: CDR1 DFQATT, CDR2 SNEGSKA (reference sequence). The V and J ends lost 5 bases and 2 bases, in that order; junction bases with no gene match: 5. This CDR3 comprises 14 residues. CDR3 sequence: CSALTGVTNEKLFF. DNA of the CDR3: TGCAGTGCTCTAACAGGGGTTACTAATGAAAAACTGTTTTTT.

About this clonotype itself: Sequence at one end of the junction differs from germline and may be a read error. The chain is built from TRBV7-7 and TRBJ2-5; D is possibly TRBD2 (5 bases). The CDR3 extends over 16 amino acids. Germline lookup yields CDR1 SSHAT and CDR2 FNYEAQ (reference sequence). Here the CDR3 DNA reads TGTGCTAGCAGCCCTGGGCTAGCCACGTACCAAGAGACCCAGTACTTC. It specifies CASSPGLATYQETQYF.

The chain combines TRBV10-3 with TRBJ2-1; 8 bases fit TRBD2. The CDR3 consists of 19 residues. The germline V gene has CDR1 ENHRY and CDR2 SYGVKD. The junction had 20 bases not matched to a gene; V was cut back by 10 bases and J by 0 bases. In nucleotides, the CDR3 is TGTGCCACCAGGGTGGCTACGGGAGGGGTTTATAGCTCCTACAATGAGCAGTTCTTC. It translates to CATRVATGGVYSSYNEQFF.

V gene TRBV6-1 combines with J gene TRBJ2-2, with D tentatively TRBD2 (6 bases). The germline gives CDR1 MNHNS, CDR2 SASEGT. There are 16 residues in the CDR3. Trimming removed 5 bases at V and 5 bases at J, with 18 bases between. CDR3 DNA sequence: TGTGCCAGCAGTTACTCGTCGGGGGTTGAGACCGGGGAGCTGTTTTTT. It is translated as CASSYSSGVETGELFF.

The rearrangement joins TRBV19 to TRBJ1-5, with unresolved D. Germline V gene lookup returns CDR1 LNHDA and CDR2 SQIVND (reference sequence). This CDR3 is built from 12 residues. V gave up 4 bases and J gave up 4 bases, with 5 bases separating them. The CDR3 here is CASSNWNQPQHF. The CDR3 DNA reads TGTGCCAGTAGTAATTGGAATCAGCCCCAGCATTTT.